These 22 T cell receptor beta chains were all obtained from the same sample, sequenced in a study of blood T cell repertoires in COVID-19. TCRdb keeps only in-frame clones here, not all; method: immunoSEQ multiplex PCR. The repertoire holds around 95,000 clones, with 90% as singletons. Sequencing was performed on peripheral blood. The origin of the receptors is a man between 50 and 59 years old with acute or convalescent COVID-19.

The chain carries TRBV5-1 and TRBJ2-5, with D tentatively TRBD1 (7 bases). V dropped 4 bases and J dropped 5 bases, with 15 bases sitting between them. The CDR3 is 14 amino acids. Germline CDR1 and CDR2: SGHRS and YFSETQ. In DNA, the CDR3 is TGCGCCAGCAGCCCGCCACAGGGGAGGGAGACCCAGTACTTC. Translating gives CASSPPQGRETQYF.

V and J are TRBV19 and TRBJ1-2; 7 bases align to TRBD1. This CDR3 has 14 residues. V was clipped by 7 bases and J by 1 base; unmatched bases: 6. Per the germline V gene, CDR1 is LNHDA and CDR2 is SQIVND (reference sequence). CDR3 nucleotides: TGTGCCAGTACAACGGGACAGCTTAACTATGGCTACACCTTC. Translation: CASTTGQLNYGYTF. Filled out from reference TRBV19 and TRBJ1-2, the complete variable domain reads DGGITQSPKYLFRKEGQNVTLSCEQNLNHDAMYWYRQDPGQGLRLIYYSQIVNDFQKGDIAEGYSVSREKKESFPLTVTSAQKNPTAFYLCASTTGQLNYGYTFGSGTRLTVV.

CDR3 bases: TGTGCCAGCAGTCGGGGGGGAACCAACTATGGCTACACCTTC. Amino acids: CASSRGGTNYGYTF. The rearrangement links TRBV25-1 to TRBJ1-2, with D possibly TRBD1 on 5 matching bases. In germline, CDR1 is MGHDK, CDR2 SYGVNS. The CDR3 length is 14 residues. Trimming left V 5 bases short and J 2 bases short, with 12 bases between.

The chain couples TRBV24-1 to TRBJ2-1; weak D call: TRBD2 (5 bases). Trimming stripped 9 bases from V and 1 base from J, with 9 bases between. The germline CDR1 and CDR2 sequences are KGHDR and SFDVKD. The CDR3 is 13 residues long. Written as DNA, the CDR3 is TGTGCCACCGGAGGATTATCCTACAATGAGCAGTTCTTC. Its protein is CATGGLSYNEQFF.

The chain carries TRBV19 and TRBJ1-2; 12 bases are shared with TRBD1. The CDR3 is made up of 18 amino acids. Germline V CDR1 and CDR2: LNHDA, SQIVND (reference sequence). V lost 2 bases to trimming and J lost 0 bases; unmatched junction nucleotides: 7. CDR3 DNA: TGTGCCAGTAGTATATCCGGGACAGGGGGCGCAGCTAACTATGGCTACACCTTC. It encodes CASSISGTGGAANYGYTF. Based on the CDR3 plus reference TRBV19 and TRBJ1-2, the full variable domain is DGGITQSPKYLFRKEGQNVTLSCEQNLNHDAMYWYRQDPGQGLRLIYYSQIVNDFQKGDIAEGYSVSREKKESFPLTVTSAQKNPTAFYLCASSISGTGGAANYGYTFGSGTRLTVV.

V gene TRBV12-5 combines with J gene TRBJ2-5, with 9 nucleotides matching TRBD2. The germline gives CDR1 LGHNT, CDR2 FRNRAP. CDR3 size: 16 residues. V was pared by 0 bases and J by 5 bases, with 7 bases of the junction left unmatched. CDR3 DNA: TGTGCTAGTGGTTTGGTACTAGCGGGCGCCCGGGAGACCCAGTACTTC. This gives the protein CASGLVLAGARETQYF.

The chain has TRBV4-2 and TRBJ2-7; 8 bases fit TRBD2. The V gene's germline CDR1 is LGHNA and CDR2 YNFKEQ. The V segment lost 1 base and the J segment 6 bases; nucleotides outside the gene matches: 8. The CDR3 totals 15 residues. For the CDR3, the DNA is TGTGCCAGCAGCCAAGCCGGGACTAGTAATTCCGAGCAGTACTTC. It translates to CASSQAGTSNSEQYF.

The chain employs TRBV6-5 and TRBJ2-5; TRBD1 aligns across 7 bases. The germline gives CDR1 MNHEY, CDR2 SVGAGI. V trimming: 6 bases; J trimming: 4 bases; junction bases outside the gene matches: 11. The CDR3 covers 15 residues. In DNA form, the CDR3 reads TGTGCCAGCAGAGTGAATATAGGGGGCGCAGAGACCCAGTACTTC. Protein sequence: CASRVNIGGAETQYF.

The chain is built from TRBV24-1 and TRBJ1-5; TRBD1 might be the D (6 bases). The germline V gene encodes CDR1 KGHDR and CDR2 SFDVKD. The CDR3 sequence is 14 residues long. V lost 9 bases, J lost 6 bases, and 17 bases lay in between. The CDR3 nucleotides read TGTGCCACCGACCAACAGGGAAAGGGTCAGCCCCAGCATTTT. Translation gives CATDQQGKGQPQHF.

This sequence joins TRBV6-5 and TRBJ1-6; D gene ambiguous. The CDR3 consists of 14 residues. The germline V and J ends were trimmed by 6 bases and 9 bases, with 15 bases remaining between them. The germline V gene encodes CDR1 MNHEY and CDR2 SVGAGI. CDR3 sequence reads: CASRTGNNLSPLHF. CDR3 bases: TGTGCCAGCAGAACCGGGAACAACCTTTCACCCCTCCACTTT.

CDR3: CASSADRYDGYTF. In nucleotides, the CDR3 is TGCGCCAGCAGCGCGGACAGGTACGATGGCTACACCTTC. The V gene is TRBV5-1, the J gene TRBJ1-2; 7 bases align to TRBD1. Losses at the gene ends were 4 bases for V and 6 bases for J; bases not matched to a gene: 6. The CDR3 loop spans 13 amino acids. CDR1 and CDR2 from the germline V gene are SGHRS and YFSETQ.

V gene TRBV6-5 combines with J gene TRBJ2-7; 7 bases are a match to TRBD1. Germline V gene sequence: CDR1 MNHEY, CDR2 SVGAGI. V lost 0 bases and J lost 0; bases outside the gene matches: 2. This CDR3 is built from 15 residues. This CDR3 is CASSYSNRGSYEQYF. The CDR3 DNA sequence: TGTGCCAGCAGTTACTCGAACAGGGGCTCCTACGAGCAGTACTTC.

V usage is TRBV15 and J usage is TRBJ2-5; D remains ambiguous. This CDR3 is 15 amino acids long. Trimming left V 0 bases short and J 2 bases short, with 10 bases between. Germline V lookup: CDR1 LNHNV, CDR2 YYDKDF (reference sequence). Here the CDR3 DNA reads TGTGCCACCAGCAGAGATATGCCAGGTCAAGAGACCCAGTACTTC. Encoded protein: CATSRDMPGQETQYF.

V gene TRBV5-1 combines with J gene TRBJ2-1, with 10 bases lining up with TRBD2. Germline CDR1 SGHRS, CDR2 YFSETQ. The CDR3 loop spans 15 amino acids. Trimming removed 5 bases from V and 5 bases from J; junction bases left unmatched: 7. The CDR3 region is CASRAGGPLDNEQFF. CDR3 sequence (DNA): TGCGCCAGCAGAGCGGGAGGGCCGTTGGACAATGAGCAGTTCTTC.

CDR3 in DNA: TGTGCCAGCAGCAAAGAACCTAGCGGGATGGTAAACAATGAGCAGTTCTTC. Its protein product is CASSKEPSGMVNNEQFF. The rearrangement links TRBV21-1 to TRBJ2-1; the table's TRBD2 call for D was not verified on the DNA. TRBV21-1 is a pseudogene segment. CDR3 length: 17 amino acids.

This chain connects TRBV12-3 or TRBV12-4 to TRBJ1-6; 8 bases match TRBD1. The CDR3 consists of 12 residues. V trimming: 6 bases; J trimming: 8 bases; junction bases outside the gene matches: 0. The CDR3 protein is CASRTGDSPLHF. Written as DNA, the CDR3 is TGTGCCAGCAGGACAGGGGATTCACCCCTCCACTTT.

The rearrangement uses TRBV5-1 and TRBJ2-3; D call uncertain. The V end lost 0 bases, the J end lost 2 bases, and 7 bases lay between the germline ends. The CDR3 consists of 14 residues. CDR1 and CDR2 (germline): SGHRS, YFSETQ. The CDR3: CASSLDSYTDTQYF. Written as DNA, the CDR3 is TGCGCCAGCAGCTTGGACAGTTACACAGATACGCAGTATTTT.

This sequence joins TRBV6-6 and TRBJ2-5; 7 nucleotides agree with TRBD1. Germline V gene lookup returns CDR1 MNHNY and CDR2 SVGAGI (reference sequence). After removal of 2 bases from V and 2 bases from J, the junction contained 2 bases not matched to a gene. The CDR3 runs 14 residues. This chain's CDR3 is CASSYRDRQETQYF. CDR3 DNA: TGTGCCAGCAGTTACCGGGACAGACAAGAGACCCAGTACTTC.

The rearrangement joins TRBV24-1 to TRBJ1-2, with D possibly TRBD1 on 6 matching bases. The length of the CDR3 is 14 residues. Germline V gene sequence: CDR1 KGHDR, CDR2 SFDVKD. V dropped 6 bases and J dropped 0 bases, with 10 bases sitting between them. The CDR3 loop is CATSQGWANYGYTF. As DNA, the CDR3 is TGTGCCACCAGTCAGGGGTGGGCTAACTATGGCTACACCTTC.

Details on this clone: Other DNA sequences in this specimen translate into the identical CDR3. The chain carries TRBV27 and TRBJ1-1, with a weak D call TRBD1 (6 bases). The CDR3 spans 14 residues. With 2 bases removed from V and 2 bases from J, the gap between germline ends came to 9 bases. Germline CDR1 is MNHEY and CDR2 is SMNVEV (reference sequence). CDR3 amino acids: CASSLTGRNTEAFF. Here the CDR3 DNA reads TGTGCCAGCAGTTTAACAGGGCGAAACACTGAAGCTTTCTTT.

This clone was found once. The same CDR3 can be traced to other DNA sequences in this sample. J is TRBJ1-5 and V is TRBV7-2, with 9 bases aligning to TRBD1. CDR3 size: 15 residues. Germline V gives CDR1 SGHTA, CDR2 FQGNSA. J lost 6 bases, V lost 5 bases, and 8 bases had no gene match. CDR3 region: CASSPRTGVGQPQHF. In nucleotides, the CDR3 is TGTGCCAGCAGCCCAAGGACAGGGGTGGGTCAGCCCCAGCATTTT.

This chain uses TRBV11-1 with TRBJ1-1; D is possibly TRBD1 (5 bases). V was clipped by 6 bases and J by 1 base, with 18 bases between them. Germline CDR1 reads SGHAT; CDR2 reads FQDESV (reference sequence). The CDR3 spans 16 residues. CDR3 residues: CASRSGGRQANTEAFF. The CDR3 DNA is TGTGCCAGCAGATCGGGGGGTCGGCAGGCGAACACTGAAGCTTTCTTT.